Listed below are T cell receptor beta chains from one sample, sequenced in a study of blood T cells in healthy people across ages. TCRdb reprocessed the 5' RACE reads with MiXCR, giving one entry per CDR3 protein. The repertoire holds fewer than 800,000 distinct CDR3 sequences, with around 21% as singletons. The specimen sequenced was blood. Every receptor here comes from a man between 65 and 85 years old in good health. Both conserved end residues are trimmed from each CDR3. The order of the fields is V gene, J gene, CDR3 protein.

v_call: TRBV5-1
j_call: TRBJ2-3
cdr3_aa: ASSPYQEGSTQY

v_call: TRBV27
j_call: TRBJ1-1
cdr3_aa: ASSLGQGIPPAF

v_call: TRBV7-9
j_call: TRBJ2-4
cdr3_aa: ASSLATGGIGNIQY

v_call: TRBV4-1
j_call: TRBJ2-4
cdr3_aa: ASSQMPITSKNIQY

v_call: TRBV10-3
j_call: TRBJ2-5
cdr3_aa: AISEKGLAGDGAQETQY

v_call: TRBV6-1
j_call: TRBJ2-7
cdr3_aa: ASRKSYDEQY

v_call: TRBV6-5
j_call: TRBJ2-2
cdr3_aa: ASSLAGDMTGELF

v_call: TRBV28
j_call: TRBJ1-4
cdr3_aa: ASTRQTNEKLF

v_call: TRBV27
j_call: TRBJ2-7
cdr3_aa: ASSLSGTGSYEQY

v_call: TRBV28
j_call: TRBJ1-1
cdr3_aa: ASSLPRDFVNTEAF

v_call: TRBV20-1
j_call: TRBJ2-7
cdr3_aa: SASSLGYEQY

v_call: TRBV7-7
j_call: TRBJ2-2
cdr3_aa: ASSSSGGQVTGELF

v_call: TRBV2
j_call: TRBJ1-5
cdr3_aa: ASSEAWGNQPQH

v_call: TRBV7-2
j_call: TRBJ2-1
cdr3_aa: ASSWGQGKSNEQF

v_call: TRBV4-3
j_call: TRBJ2-3
cdr3_aa: ASSQVTGTSGRRDTQY

v_call: TRBV6-4
j_call: -
cdr3_aa: ASSDSLQGSTYEQY

v_call: TRBV7-9
j_call: TRBJ1-6
cdr3_aa: ASSSDSRGYSPLH

v_call: TRBV20-1
j_call: TRBJ2-5
cdr3_aa: SARDLRRVDETQY

v_call: TRBV27
j_call: TRBJ1-1
cdr3_aa: ASTGDNRRTEAF

v_call: TRBV2
j_call: TRBJ2-7
cdr3_aa: AGKTSLSEQY

v_call: TRBV5-1
j_call: TRBJ2-3
cdr3_aa: ASSLYLQVTDTQY

v_call: TRBV7-3
j_call: TRBJ2-1
cdr3_aa: ASSLTSGTIPNNEQF

v_call: TRBV28
j_call: TRBJ1-2
cdr3_aa: ASSLPGNYGYT

v_call: TRBV5-1
j_call: TRBJ2-5
cdr3_aa: ASSPAQYQETQY

v_call: TRBV5-1
j_call: TRBJ1-4
cdr3_aa: ASSWGQGREKLF

v_call: TRBV19
j_call: TRBJ1-6
cdr3_aa: ASSSTGTDNSPLH

v_call: TRBV11-2
j_call: TRBJ2-7
cdr3_aa: ASSPGLAPTSYEQY

v_call: TRBV6-1
j_call: -
cdr3_aa: ASSRLAGGKTYEQY

v_call: TRBV12-3/TRBV12-4
j_call: TRBJ2-3
cdr3_aa: ASSPGQAADTQY

v_call: TRBV7-2
j_call: TRBJ2-3
cdr3_aa: ASSLVHSGSGDTQY

v_call: TRBV3-1
j_call: TRBJ2-5
cdr3_aa: ASNGLADQETQY

v_call: TRBV20-1
j_call: -
cdr3_aa: SARDQGTSGGNEQF

v_call: TRBV28
j_call: TRBJ1-3
cdr3_aa: ASSPDTAGDRNTIY

v_call: TRBV7-7
j_call: TRBJ2-6
cdr3_aa: ASSQGQGNVLT

v_call: TRBV5-1
j_call: -
cdr3_aa: ASSPDRGHEQF

v_call: TRBV6-1
j_call: TRBJ2-7
cdr3_aa: ASTLRTDAYEQY

v_call: TRBV12-3/TRBV12-4
j_call: TRBJ1-4
cdr3_aa: ASSFLQGKNEKLF

v_call: TRBV28
j_call: TRBJ2-5
cdr3_aa: ASSLPGTGGETQY

v_call: TRBV7-2
j_call: TRBJ1-3
cdr3_aa: ASSPPGGPGNTIY

v_call: TRBV7-2
j_call: TRBJ2-3
cdr3_aa: ASTLDYKGTQY

v_call: TRBV12-5
j_call: TRBJ2-2
cdr3_aa: ASGPLAVNTGELF

v_call: TRBV5-1
j_call: TRBJ2-3
cdr3_aa: ASSVDTQVTDTQY

v_call: TRBV10-3
j_call: TRBJ1-1
cdr3_aa: AIKPGTGMNTEAF

v_call: TRBV24-1
j_call: TRBJ2-3
cdr3_aa: ATSDLLFEADTQY

v_call: TRBV19
j_call: -
cdr3_aa: ASKTGPGNNEQF